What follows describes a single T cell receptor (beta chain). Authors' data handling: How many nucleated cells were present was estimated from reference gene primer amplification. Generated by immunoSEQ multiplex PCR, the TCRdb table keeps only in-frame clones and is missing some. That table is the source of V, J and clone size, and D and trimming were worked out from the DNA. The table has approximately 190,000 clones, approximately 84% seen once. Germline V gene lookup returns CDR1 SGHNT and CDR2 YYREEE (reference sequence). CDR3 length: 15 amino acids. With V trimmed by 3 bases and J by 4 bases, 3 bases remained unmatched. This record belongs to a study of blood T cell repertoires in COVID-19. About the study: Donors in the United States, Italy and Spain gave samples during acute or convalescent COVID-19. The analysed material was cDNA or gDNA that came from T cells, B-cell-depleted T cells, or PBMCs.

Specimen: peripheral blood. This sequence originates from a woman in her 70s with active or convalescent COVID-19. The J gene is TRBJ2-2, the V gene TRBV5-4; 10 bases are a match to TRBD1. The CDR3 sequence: CASSSRDRGTGELFF. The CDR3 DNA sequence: TGTGCCAGCAGCTCCCGGGACAGGGGCACCGGGGAGCTGTTTTTT.